This T cell receptor (beta chain) is from a study of blood T cell repertoires in COVID-19 (dated by TCRdb to about 2020). Looking at the study overall: The collaborator samples originated in the United States, Italy and Spain and spanned the acute and convalescent phases of COVID-19. The prospective study material was composed of cDNA or gDNA derived from T cells, B-cell-depleted T cells, or PBMCs. Where HLA class I and class II types were available, the types were taken from metadata supplied by the sample provider, not from assay-based typing. The sample metadata nearly always contained a de-identified subject ID, COVID-19 status, age in years and sex. The repertoires were released in a freely available public database meant as a resource for research on the immune response to SARS-CoV-2. The dataset comprised deeply sampled blood TCRbeta repertoires from subjects exposed to, actively infected with, or recovered from COVID-19. The samples were drawn from the first 160 participants of the ongoing ImmuneRACE study and from 1,200 or so subjects provided by 6 global collaborators.

Beyond this particular receptor, the publication reports: How much clinical and demographic metadata was included differed by source and by participant, and the metadata was provided uncurated.

Including the terminal cysteine and phenylalanine, the CDR3 comprises 14 residues. The DNA shown is the 42-base CDR3, in frame from base 1. Looking up the germline V gene yields CDR1 MNHEY and CDR2 SVGEGT. Compared with germline, V lacks 6 bases and J lacks 8 bases; bases without a gene match: 11. The immunoSEQ Assay, a bias-controlled multiplex PCR, was used to amplify TCRbeta CDR3 regions from genomic DNA. As for how the authors treated the data: Nucleated cell counts per sample were estimated from amplification of reference gene primers within the assay. Sequence reads were collapsed and filtered to measure the absolute abundance of every unique TCRbeta CDR3 rearrangement. For each sample, productive Simpson clonality was calculated as the square root of Simpson's diversity index over productive rearrangements. In its TCRdb copy, this immuneACCESS table keeps in-frame sequences only and misses some clones. Where compared with another copy, unresolved V genes explain less than half of these, and the others have no known cause. V, J and clone size are those of that table, while D and trimming were read from the DNA. The sample table holds about 360,000 clones, of which 83% were seen once. The ten top clones hold 2.5% to 3% of the sample.

A word on this clone: No antigen is known for it. Base qualities are not at hand, and no much larger clone is one base apart.

Each collaborating institution followed its own protocols to collect whole blood in K2EDTA tubes. For TCRbeta analysis, collaborators shipped samples as frozen whole blood, isolated PBMCs, or DNA extracted from either of those sample types. The specimen sequenced was peripheral blood. The chain employs TRBV6-2 or TRBV6-3 and TRBJ1-2, and 8 bases in between align with TRBD1. The TCR sequence derives from a man younger than 40 with active or convalescent COVID-19. At the DNA level, the sequence is TGTGCCAGCAGCCAATCCAGGGGGCAGTCGGGCTACACCTTC. Its protein is CASSQSRGQSGYTF.